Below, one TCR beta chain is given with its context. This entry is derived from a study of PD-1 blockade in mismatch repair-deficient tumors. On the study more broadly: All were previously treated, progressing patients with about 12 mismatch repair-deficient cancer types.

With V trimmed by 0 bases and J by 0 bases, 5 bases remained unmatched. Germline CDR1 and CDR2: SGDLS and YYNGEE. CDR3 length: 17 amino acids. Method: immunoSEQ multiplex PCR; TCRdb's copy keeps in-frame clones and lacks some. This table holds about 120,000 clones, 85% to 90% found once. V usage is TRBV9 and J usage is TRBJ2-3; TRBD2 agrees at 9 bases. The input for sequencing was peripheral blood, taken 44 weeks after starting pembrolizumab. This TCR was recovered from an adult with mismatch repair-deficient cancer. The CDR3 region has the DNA TGTGCCAGCAGCGTAGAGCCAGCGGGAGGTAGCACAGATACGCAGTATTTT. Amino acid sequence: CASSVEPAGGSTDTQYF. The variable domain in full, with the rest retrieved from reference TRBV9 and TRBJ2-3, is DSGVTQTPKHLITATGQRVTLRCSPRSGDLSVYWYQQSLDQGLQFLIQYYNGEERAKGNILERFSAQQFPDLHSELNLSSLELGDSALYFCASSVEPAGGSTDTQYFGPGTRLTVL.